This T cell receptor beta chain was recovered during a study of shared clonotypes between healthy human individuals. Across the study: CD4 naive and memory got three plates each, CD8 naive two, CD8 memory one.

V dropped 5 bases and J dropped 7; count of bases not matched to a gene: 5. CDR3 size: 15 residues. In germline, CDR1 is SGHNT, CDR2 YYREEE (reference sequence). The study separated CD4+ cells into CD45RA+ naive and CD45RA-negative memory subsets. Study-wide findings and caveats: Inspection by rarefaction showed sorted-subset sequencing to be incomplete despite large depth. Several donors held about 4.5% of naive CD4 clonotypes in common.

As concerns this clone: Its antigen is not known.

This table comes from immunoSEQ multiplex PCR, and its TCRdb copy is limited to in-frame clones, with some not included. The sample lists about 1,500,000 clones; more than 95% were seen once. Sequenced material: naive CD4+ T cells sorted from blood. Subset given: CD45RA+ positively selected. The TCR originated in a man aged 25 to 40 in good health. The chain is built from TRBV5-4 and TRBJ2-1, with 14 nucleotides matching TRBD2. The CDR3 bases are TGTGCCAGCAGGTCGGGACTAGCGGGAGAGAATGAGCAGTTCTTC. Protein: CASRSGLAGENEQFF.